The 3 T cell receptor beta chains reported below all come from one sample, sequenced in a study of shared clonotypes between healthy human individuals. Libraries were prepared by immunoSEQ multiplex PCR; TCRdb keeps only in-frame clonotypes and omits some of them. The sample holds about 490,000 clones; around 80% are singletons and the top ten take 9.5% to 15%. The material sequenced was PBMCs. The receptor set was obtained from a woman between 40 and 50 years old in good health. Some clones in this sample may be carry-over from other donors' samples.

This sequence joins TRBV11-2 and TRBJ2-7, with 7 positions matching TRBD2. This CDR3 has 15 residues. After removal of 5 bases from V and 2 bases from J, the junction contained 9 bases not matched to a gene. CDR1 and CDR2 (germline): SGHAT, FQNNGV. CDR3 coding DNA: TGTGCCAGCAGCCTCTCCGGGGGGACTCCCTACGAGCAGTACTTC. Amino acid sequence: CASSLSGGTPYEQYF.

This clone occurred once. The CDR3 coding sequence is TGTGCCAGCAGTATGATCTCTGGGGCCAACGTCCTGACTTTC. Its translation: CASSMISGANVLTF. The chain employs TRBV28 and TRBJ2-6; D gene ambiguous. CDR1 MDHEN and CDR2 SYDVKM come from the germline V gene. The CDR3 sequence is 14 residues long. Trimming left V 5 bases short and J 0 bases short, with 5 bases between.

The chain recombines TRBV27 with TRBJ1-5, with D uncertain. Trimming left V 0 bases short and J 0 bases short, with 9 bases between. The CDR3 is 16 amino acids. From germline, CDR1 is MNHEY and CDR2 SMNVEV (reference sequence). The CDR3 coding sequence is TGTGCCAGCAGTTTATCGCCAGTTTATAGCAATCAGCCCCAGCATTTT. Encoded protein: CASSLSPVYSNQPQHF.